This is a list of T cell receptor beta chains from one sample in a study of blood T cell repertoires in COVID-19. TCRdb's table, derived via immunoSEQ multiplex PCR, lists solely in-frame clones and lacks some. This sample has under 450,000 clones, with just over 90% found just once. Sequencing was done on a sample of PBMCs or T cells enriched from blood (not recorded which). The source is a woman between 35 and 50 years old who had been exposed to COVID-19. Both conserved end residues are part of each CDR3. D genes are given only for firm matches. The listing skips clone size in some rows; elsewhere it reads once, few, many or a size class.

j_gene: TRBJ1-2; v_gene: TRBV5-1; d_gene: -; abundance: -; CDR3nt: TGCGCCAGCAGCTTGGATAGGGGTGGCTATGGCTACACCTTC; CDR3aa: CASSLDRGGYGYTF
j_gene: TRBJ1-2; v_gene: TRBV25-1; d_gene: -; abundance: -; CDR3nt: TGTGCCAGCAGTGAATATAGGGGCGGCTACACCTTC; CDR3aa: CASSEYRGGYTF
j_gene: TRBJ2-5; v_gene: TRBV20-1; d_gene: -; abundance: -; CDR3nt: TGCAGTGCTACAGGGTCAGAGACCCAGTACTTC; CDR3aa: CSATGSETQYF
j_gene: TRBJ1-2; v_gene: TRBV18; d_gene: TRBD1; abundance: -; CDR3nt: TGTGCCAGCTCACCACTGGGACAGGGCGAGGGAGATGGCTACACCTTC; CDR3aa: CASSPLGQGEGDGYTF
j_gene: TRBJ2-2; v_gene: TRBV3-1/TRBV3-2; d_gene: TRBD1; abundance: -; CDR3nt: TGTGCCAGCAGCCTCGGGACAGGGCCCACCGGGGAGCTGTTTTTT; CDR3aa: CASSLGTGPTGELFF
j_gene: TRBJ1-2; v_gene: TRBV18; d_gene: -; abundance: -; CDR3nt: TGTGCCAGCTCACTTTCGGACGGGGGCTATGGCTACACCTTC; CDR3aa: CASSLSDGGYGYTF
j_gene: TRBJ1-6; v_gene: TRBV19; d_gene: -; abundance: -; CDR3nt: TGTGCCAGTAAAGGGGGTCTTTCACCCCTCCACTTT; CDR3aa: CASKGGLSPLHF
j_gene: TRBJ1-5; v_gene: TRBV19; d_gene: TRBD1; abundance: -; CDR3nt: TGTGCCAGTAGCTTACAGGGGAAGGGCAATCAGCCCCAGCATTTT; CDR3aa: CASSLQGKGNQPQHF
j_gene: TRBJ1-6; v_gene: TRBV5-1; d_gene: -; abundance: -; CDR3nt: TGCGCCAGCAGCTTACCAGGGTCTGGCAATTCACCCCTCCACTTT; CDR3aa: CASSLPGSGNSPLHF
j_gene: TRBJ1-2; v_gene: TRBV18; d_gene: TRBD1; abundance: -; CDR3nt: TGTGCCAGCTCACCTAAGGACAGGGTAGGCTATGGCTACACCTTC; CDR3aa: CASSPKDRVGYGYTF
j_gene: TRBJ1-6; v_gene: TRBV7-2; d_gene: -; abundance: -; CDR3nt: TGTGCCAGCAGCTTACTCGAGTATAATTCACCCCTCCACTTT; CDR3aa: CASSLLEYNSPLHF
j_gene: TRBJ1-6; v_gene: TRBV11-2; d_gene: -; abundance: -; CDR3nt: TGTGCCAGCAGCCGACTTGGACTTTCCAATTCACCCCTCCACTTT; CDR3aa: CASSRLGLSNSPLHF
j_gene: TRBJ2-1; v_gene: TRBV4-1; d_gene: -; abundance: once; CDR3nt: TGCGCCAGCAGCCAAGATGGTCTCAGGGCCAGCTCCTACAATGAGCAGTTCTTC; CDR3aa: CASSQDGLRASSYNEQFF
j_gene: TRBJ2-5; v_gene: TRBV7-2; d_gene: TRBD2; abundance: -; CDR3nt: TGTGCCAGCAGCTTGGGACTAGCGGGAACCCCTCAAGAGACCCAGTACTTC; CDR3aa: CASSLGLAGTPQETQYF
j_gene: TRBJ2-5; v_gene: TRBV9; d_gene: TRBD1; abundance: -; CDR3nt: TGTGCCAGCAGCGTAGTGGGGACAGGGGAGCAAGAGACCCAGTACTTC; CDR3aa: CASSVVGTGEQETQYF
j_gene: TRBJ2-2; v_gene: TRBV7-2; d_gene: TRBD2; abundance: -; CDR3nt: TGTGCCAGCAGCTTAGCCGGGACTAGCGAGAACACCGGGGAGCTGTTTTTT; CDR3aa: CASSLAGTSENTGELFF
j_gene: TRBJ1-2; v_gene: TRBV5-1; d_gene: -; abundance: once; CDR3nt: TGCGCCAGCAGCTTGGGAACTTCGTATTGGGACTCAGGAGCTAACTATGGCTACACCTTC; CDR3aa: CASSLGTSYWDSGANYGYTF
j_gene: TRBJ1-4; v_gene: TRBV5-1; d_gene: TRBD1; abundance: -; CDR3nt: TGCGCCAGCAGCCCCCCCGGGACAGGGAGTGAAAAACTGTTTTTT; CDR3aa: CASSPPGTGSEKLFF
j_gene: TRBJ1-2; v_gene: TRBV5-1; d_gene: -; abundance: -; CDR3nt: TGCGCCAGCAGCTTGGAGGACAGCTATGGCTACACCTTC; CDR3aa: CASSLEDSYGYTF
j_gene: TRBJ1-1; v_gene: TRBV30; d_gene: -; abundance: -; CDR3nt: TGTGCCTGGAGTGTTCTCGGGGACACTGAAGCTTTCTTT; CDR3aa: CAWSVLGDTEAFF
j_gene: TRBJ1-2; v_gene: TRBV14; d_gene: -; abundance: -; CDR3nt: TGTGCCAGCAGCCAAGAATCGCAGGGGTGGTTATTTGGCTATGGCTACACCTTC; CDR3aa: CASSQESQGWLFGYGYTF
j_gene: TRBJ1-5; v_gene: TRBV7-2; d_gene: -; abundance: -; CDR3nt: TGTGCCAGCAGCTTAAGAGCGGGTACCAATCAGCCCCAGCATTTT; CDR3aa: CASSLRAGTNQPQHF
j_gene: TRBJ2-2; v_gene: TRBV5-1; d_gene: -; abundance: -; CDR3nt: TGCGCCAGCAGCTTGGCCGGGCGGGGGAACACCGGGGAGCTGTTTTTT; CDR3aa: CASSLAGRGNTGELFF
j_gene: TRBJ2-5; v_gene: TRBV11-3; d_gene: -; abundance: -; CDR3nt: TGTGCCAGCAGCTTAGGAGGGTACGAGACCCAGTACTTC; CDR3aa: CASSLGGYETQYF
j_gene: TRBJ1-5; v_gene: TRBV5-6; d_gene: -; abundance: -; CDR3nt: TGTGCCAGCAGCTTGTCGCTGGTGGGGGGTCGGATCTTACAGCCCCAGCATTTT; CDR3aa: CASSLSLVGGRILQPQHF
j_gene: TRBJ1-5; v_gene: TRBV29-1; d_gene: -; abundance: -; CDR3nt: TGCAGCGTTGCTGAGACAGTCAACCCCAGTGGCAATCAGCCCCAGCATTTT; CDR3aa: CSVAETVNPSGNQPQHF
j_gene: TRBJ2-7; v_gene: TRBV6-5; d_gene: -; abundance: -; CDR3nt: TGTGCCAGCAGTTACTCGTCCGCGGCTCACTACGAGCAGTACTTC; CDR3aa: CASSYSSAAHYEQYF
j_gene: TRBJ1-2; v_gene: TRBV5-1; d_gene: -; abundance: -; CDR3nt: TGCGCCAGCAGCACTATACAGGGTAACTATGGCTACACCTTC; CDR3aa: CASSTIQGNYGYTF
j_gene: TRBJ2-7; v_gene: TRBV21-1; d_gene: -; abundance: many; CDR3nt: TGTGCCAGCAGCAAACCGACTAGCGGGAGGGCCAGGGTACACGAGCAGTACTTC; CDR3aa: CASSKPTSGRARVHEQYF
j_gene: TRBJ1-2; v_gene: TRBV6-2/TRBV6-3; d_gene: -; abundance: -; CDR3nt: TGTGCCAGCAGTCCCGACGGCTACCGGAGTTATGGCTACACCTTC; CDR3aa: CASSPDGYRSYGYTF
j_gene: TRBJ2-7; v_gene: TRBV29-1; d_gene: -; abundance: -; CDR3nt: TGCAGCGCCGTGGCCGACTCCTACGAGCAGTACTTC; CDR3aa: CSAVADSYEQYF
j_gene: TRBJ1-1; v_gene: TRBV3-1/TRBV3-2; d_gene: TRBD1; abundance: -; CDR3nt: TGTGCCAGCAGCCAACGGGACAGGAGGAACACTGAAGCTTTCTTT; CDR3aa: CASSQRDRRNTEAFF
j_gene: TRBJ2-3; v_gene: TRBV18; d_gene: -; abundance: -; CDR3nt: TGTGCCAGCTCCCAAAGACTGGGCGGGACGCAGTATTTT; CDR3aa: CASSQRLGGTQYF
j_gene: TRBJ2-1; v_gene: TRBV6-5; d_gene: -; abundance: once; CDR3nt: TGTGCCAGCAGTCGTCTCAATGAGCAGTTCTTC; CDR3aa: CASSRLNEQFF
j_gene: TRBJ2-5; v_gene: TRBV7-2; d_gene: -; abundance: -; CDR3nt: TGTGCCAGCAGCTTTGGAGGGGAGGAGACCCAGTACTTC; CDR3aa: CASSFGGEETQYF
j_gene: TRBJ1-1; v_gene: TRBV2; d_gene: -; abundance: once; CDR3nt: TGTGCCAGCAGTGAAGCTGGGCAGAGGAACACTGAAGCTTTCTTT; CDR3aa: CASSEAGQRNTEAFF
j_gene: TRBJ1-6; v_gene: TRBV5-4; d_gene: TRBD1; abundance: -; CDR3nt: TGTGCCAGCAGCTCGGACAGGGTTGGGTCACCCCTCCACTTT; CDR3aa: CASSSDRVGSPLHF
j_gene: TRBJ2-2; v_gene: TRBV6-6; d_gene: -; abundance: -; CDR3nt: TGTGCCAGCAATAGATACACCGGGGAGCTGTTTTTT; CDR3aa: CASNRYTGELFF
j_gene: TRBJ1-5; v_gene: TRBV10-2; d_gene: TRBD1; abundance: -; CDR3nt: TGCGCCAGCGGGGACAGGGTCGATCAGCCCCAGCATTTT; CDR3aa: CASGDRVDQPQHF
j_gene: TRBJ1-2; v_gene: TRBV14; d_gene: TRBD1; abundance: -; CDR3nt: TGTGCCAGCAGCCAAAGACAGGGGTGGAATGGCTACACCTTC; CDR3aa: CASSQRQGWNGYTF
j_gene: TRBJ2-2; v_gene: TRBV9; d_gene: -; abundance: -; CDR3nt: TGTGCCAGCAGAGGGACTGGCAACACCGGGGAGCTGTTTTTT; CDR3aa: CASRGTGNTGELFF
j_gene: TRBJ1-2; v_gene: TRBV4-1; d_gene: -; abundance: -; CDR3nt: TGCGCCAGCAGCCAAATTCAGAACTATGGCTACACCTTC; CDR3aa: CASSQIQNYGYTF
j_gene: TRBJ2-7; v_gene: TRBV30; d_gene: -; abundance: -; CDR3nt: TGTGCCTGGAGCGACGGGACAATCTCCTACGAGCAGTACTTC; CDR3aa: CAWSDGTISYEQYF
j_gene: TRBJ2-4; v_gene: TRBV19; d_gene: -; abundance: -; CDR3nt: TGTGCCAGTAGTCCCCAAAGCCGGGTGGGGGCTGAAAACATTCAGTACTTC; CDR3aa: CASSPQSRVGAENIQYF
j_gene: TRBJ2-1; v_gene: TRBV6-5; d_gene: TRBD2; abundance: -; CDR3nt: TGTGCCAGCAGTTACTTTACTAGCGGGAGACGCAATGAGCAGTTCTTC; CDR3aa: CASSYFTSGRRNEQFF